These 26 T cell receptor beta chains were sequenced from one sample in a study of PD-1 blockade in mismatch repair-deficient tumors. Repertoires were generated with immunoSEQ multiplex PCR, while TCRdb's copy carries only in-frame clones and drops some. The repertoire holds 100,000 to 150,000 clones, with approximately 86% as singletons. This specimen was peripheral blood, taken 44 weeks after starting pembrolizumab. The receptors were gathered from an adult with mismatch repair-deficient cancer.

Points on this clone: This same CDR3 is encoded by further DNA sequences in the sample. The chain links TRBV6-5 to TRBJ2-5; D gene ambiguous. Germline V gives CDR1 MNHEY, CDR2 SVGAGI. The CDR3 spans 11 residues. The ends were cut back, 3 bases at V and 5 bases at J, with 4 bases in the middle. In DNA form, the CDR3 reads TGTGCCAGCAGTTATTCGGAGACCCAGTACTTC. This translates into CASSYSETQYF.

Only one count was recorded for this clone. This chain joins TRBV6-6 and TRBJ2-5, with TRBD2 as a possible D gene (6 bases). This CDR3 is 14 amino acids long. CDR1 and CDR2 (germline): MNHNY, SVGAGI (reference sequence). The ends were cut back, 5 bases at V and 2 bases at J, with 12 bases in the middle. CDR3 region: CASSQGLDQETQYF. Written as DNA, the CDR3 is TGTGCCAGCAGTCAGGGACTGGATCAAGAGACCCAGTACTTC.

This clone came up once. The CDR3, as DNA: TGTGCCAGCAGCTTAGTCTTGTCTCCAGATACGCAGTATTTT. Protein product: CASSLVLSPDTQYF. This sequence joins TRBV7-2 and TRBJ2-3; D uncertain. Per the germline V gene, CDR1 is SGHTA and CDR2 is FQGNSA. The CDR3 consists of 14 residues. The V and J ends lost 1 base and 4 bases respectively, with 9 bases between them.

This chain links TRBV9 with TRBJ1-1, with unresolved D. The V end was cut by 0 bases, the J end by 1 base, with 10 bases between. CDR1 is SGDLS, CDR2 YYNGEE, per germline. The CDR3 is made up of 15 amino acids. DNA of the CDR3: TGTGCCAGCAGCGTAGTCGGTTCTGAGAACACTGAAGCTTTCTTT. Its translation: CASSVVGSENTEAFF.

The chain joins TRBV4-1 to TRBJ2-4; 15 bases agree with TRBD2. Trimming removed 1 base from V and 6 bases from J; junction bases left unmatched: 16. The CDR3 length is 21 residues. Germline V CDR1 and CDR2: MGHRA, YSYEKL. The CDR3 here is CASSQAVPGGLAGGPRNIQYF. CDR3 nucleotide sequence: TGCGCCAGCAGCCAAGCAGTCCCAGGAGGACTAGCGGGAGGGCCCCGAAACATTCAGTACTTC.

The rearrangement links TRBV29-1 to TRBJ2-2, with 10 bases aligning to TRBD2. The CDR3 is 18 residues long. The germline gives CDR1 SQVTM, CDR2 ANQGSEA. The junction had 14 bases not matched to a gene; V was cut back by 6 bases and J by 1 base. In nucleotides, the CDR3 is TGCAGCGTGGCCGGGACAAGCAGGACTAGCGGGAACACCGGGGAGCTGTTTTTT. Translated, it gives CSVAGTSRTSGNTGELFF.

The chain has TRBV5-8 and TRBJ2-2, with D unresolved. Germline V gene data show CDR1 as SGHTS and CDR2 as YDEGEE. This CDR3 comprises 18 residues. Trimming took 3 bases from V and 5 from J, leaving 23 bases between them. The CDR3 DNA is TGTGCCAGCAGCTCCCGGCTTCGGCTCGAGGAAAGGACCGGGGAGCTGTTTTTT. Encoded protein: CASSSRLRLEERTGELFF.

The V call is TRBV30, the J call TRBJ2-7, with TRBD2 matching over 8 bases. The CDR3 is 17 amino acids. Unmatched junction bases numbered 12, after V lost 0 bases and J lost 2 bases. Germline loops: CDR1 GTSNPN, CDR2 SVGIG (reference sequence). The CDR3 region has the DNA TGTGCCTGGAGTGTAGCCAGCGGGAGTACGGCCGCCTACGAGCAGTACTTC. Translation gives CAWSVASGSTAAYEQYF.

V usage is TRBV5-1 and J usage is TRBJ2-7; D is unresolved. V dropped 4 bases and J dropped 4 bases, with 12 bases sitting between them. The CDR3 spans 13 residues. Germline assignment: CDR1 SGHRS and CDR2 YFSETQ. CDR3 sequence: CASSLGLEYEQYF. CDR3 DNA: TGCGCCAGCAGCCTAGGCCTTGAGTACGAGCAGTACTTC.

The sample holds a few counts of this clone. The chain couples TRBV7-2 to TRBJ1-2; no definite D call. CDR3 length equals 12 residues. The V gene's germline CDR1 is SGHTA and CDR2 FQGNSA. V lost 2 bases and J 9 bases, leaving 10 bases between the germline ends. CDR3 sequence (DNA): TGTGCCAGCAGCTTACAAAGGGAACGCTACACCTTC. It translates to CASSLQRERYTF. The complete variable domain, with remaining parts taken from reference TRBV7-2 and TRBJ1-2, reads GAGVSQSPSNKVTEKGKDVELRCDPISGHTALYWYRQSLGQGLEFLIYFQGNSAPDKSGLPSDRFSAERTGGSVSTLTIQRTQQEDSAVYLCASSLQRERYTFGSGTRLTVV.

The rearrangement uses TRBV4-1 and TRBJ2-7; 9 nucleotides line up with TRBD2. The V gene's germline CDR1 is MGHRA and CDR2 YSYEKL. CDR3 length: 18 residues. With V trimmed by 4 bases and J by 4 bases, 17 bases remained unmatched. The CDR3 sequence: CASSPQWTDLAGSYEQYF. The CDR3 DNA follows: TGCGCCAGCAGCCCTCAATGGACGGATCTAGCGGGAAGTTACGAGCAGTACTTC.

This clone has a single count. The chain employs TRBV30 and TRBJ2-6; D not certain. The V and J ends lost 2 bases and 1 base respectively, with 9 bases between them. This CDR3 has 15 residues. The germline CDR1 and CDR2 sequences are GTSNPN and SVGIG (reference sequence). Here the CDR3 reads CAWSKTTSGANVLTF. The DNA for the CDR3 is TGTGCCTGGAGTAAGACGACGTCTGGGGCCAACGTCCTGACTTTC.

The gene calls are TRBV5-6 and TRBJ1-4; D is undetermined. Germline V gives CDR1 SGHDT, CDR2 YYEEEE. Trimming stripped 0 bases from V and 9 bases from J, with 15 bases between. The CDR3 is 15 amino acids. The CDR3 is CASSLGPEPGKKLFF. The CDR3, as DNA: TGTGCCAGCAGCTTGGGACCCGAACCCGGTAAAAAACTGTTTTTT.

The rearrangement uses TRBV9 and TRBJ2-1; 8 bases are a match to TRBD2. CDR1 and CDR2 from the germline V gene are SGDLS and YYNGEE. With 4 bases clipped from V and 6 bases from J, the junction kept 6 bases outside the gene matches. The CDR3 is 14 amino acids. CDR3 DNA: TGTGCCAGCAGCCTAGGACTAGCAGGCAATGAGCAGTTCTTC. It yields the protein CASSLGLAGNEQFF.

The chain employs TRBV5-8 and TRBJ2-5; 8 nucleotides line up with TRBD1. V was clipped by 0 bases and J by 5 bases; unmatched bases: 9. The CDR3 loop spans 16 amino acids. Germline values: CDR1 SGHTS, CDR2 YDEGEE. DNA for the CDR3: TGTGCCAGCAGCTTGGGTCAGGGGGCGGTAGGTGAGACCCAGTACTTC. Residues: CASSLGQGAVGETQYF.

The chain has TRBV5-1 and TRBJ2-7; TRBD1 might be the D (6 bases). In germline, CDR1 is SGHRS, CDR2 YFSETQ. Trimming removed 0 bases from V and 6 bases from J, with 19 bases in between. This CDR3 is built from 16 residues. CDR3 sequence: CASSLVFEQGGREQYF. The CDR3 region has the DNA TGCGCCAGCAGCTTGGTGTTTGAACAGGGTGGACGCGAGCAGTACTTC.

The chain recombines TRBV11-2 with TRBJ2-7; perhaps TRBD2 as D (5 bases). V lost 5 bases to trimming and J lost 2 bases, with 22 bases between them. CDR1 SGHAT and CDR2 FQNNGV come from the germline V gene. The CDR3 is 17 amino acids. The CDR3 spells CASSLLQVSAVPYEQYF. Here the CDR3 DNA reads TGTGCCAGCAGCCTACTTCAGGTTAGCGCGGTTCCCTACGAGCAGTACTTC. Variable domain in full (rest from reference TRBV11-2 and TRBJ2-7): EAGVAQSPRYKIIEKRQSVAFWCNPISGHATLYWYQQILGQGPKLLIQFQNNGVVDDSQLPKDRFSAERLKGVDSTLKIQPAKLEDSAVYLCASSLLQVSAVPYEQYFGPGTRLTVT.

V and J are TRBV7-2 and TRBJ1-4; 9 bases agree with TRBD1. The germline V gene encodes CDR1 SGHTA and CDR2 FQGNSA. Trimming cost V 1 base and J 7 bases; bases outside gene matches: 1. This CDR3 has 14 amino acids. CDR3 in amino acids: CASSLGQGVEKLFF. CDR3 coding DNA: TGTGCCAGCAGCTTAGGACAGGGGGTTGAAAAACTGTTTTTT. Supplemented by reference TRBV7-2 and TRBJ1-4, the full variable domain reads GAGVSQSPSNKVTEKGKDVELRCDPISGHTALYWYRQSLGQGLEFLIYFQGNSAPDKSGLPSDRFSAERTGGSVSTLTIQRTQQEDSAVYLCASSLGQGVEKLFFGSGTQLSVL.

The rearrangement uses TRBV30 and TRBJ2-7, with TRBD2 as a possible D gene (7 bases). This CDR3 has 12 residues. The V gene's germline CDR1 is GTSNPN and CDR2 SVGIG (reference sequence). Trimming shortened V by 0 bases and J by 6 bases, and 9 bases separated the two germline ends. This chain's CDR3 is CAWSVGGREQYF. CDR3 nucleotides: TGTGCCTGGAGTGTGGGGGGGCGCGAGCAGTACTTC.

V and J are TRBV19 and TRBJ2-7, with TRBD2 matching 7 bases. This CDR3 is 14 amino acids long. The ends lost 2 bases at V and 7 bases at J; junction bases unmatched: 8. The germline V gene has CDR1 LNHDA and CDR2 SQIVND (reference sequence). Here the CDR3 reads CASSIRGRAWEQYF. Here the CDR3 DNA reads TGTGCCAGTAGTATACGTGGGAGGGCCTGGGAGCAGTACTTC.

V and J are TRBV5-1 and TRBJ2-7, with D perhaps matching TRBD1 (5 bases). CDR1 is SGHRS and CDR2 is YFSETQ in the germline V gene. The V gene lost 2 bases and the J gene lost 2 bases, with 11 bases spanning the gap. This CDR3 spans 14 amino acids. The CDR3 loop is CASSFRVGPYEQYF. In DNA, the CDR3 is TGCGCCAGCAGCTTCCGGGTGGGGCCCTACGAGCAGTACTTC.

The gene calls are TRBV29-1 and TRBJ2-5; no reliable D call. There are 12 residues in the CDR3. CDR1 is SQVTM, CDR2 ANQGSEA, per germline. V lost 3 bases and J lost 1, with 6 bases in between. CDR3 DNA: TGCAGCGTTGACACCCGCCAAGAGACCCAGTACTTC. It specifies CSVDTRQETQYF.

The table lists this clone with a count of one. This chain joins TRBV4-2 and TRBJ2-1, with 9 bases matching TRBD2. Germline V gene sequence: CDR1 LGHNA, CDR2 YNFKEQ. J lost 6 bases, V lost 3 bases, and 3 bases had no gene match. The CDR3 is 14 residues long. The CDR3 DNA sequence: TGTGCCAGCAGCCACGCGGGAGGGAGCAATGAGCAGTTCTTC. Protein sequence: CASSHAGGSNEQFF.

This chain connects TRBV28 to TRBJ2-5; TRBD1 might be the D (6 bases). The CDR3 is made up of 14 amino acids. Germline V gives CDR1 MDHEN, CDR2 SYDVKM. V shed 3 bases and J shed 3 bases, with 11 bases lying between them. CDR3 nucleotide sequence: TGTGCCAGCAGTTTTGCATCAGGGGAAGAGACCCAGTACTTC. Amino acids: CASSFASGEETQYF.

V gene TRBV10-2 combines with J gene TRBJ1-2, with D perhaps matching TRBD1 (5 bases). CDR3 length equals 14 residues. Germline V gene sequence: CDR1 WSHSY, CDR2 SAAADI. V was shortened by 6 bases and J by 2 bases, with 13 bases between the two germline ends. CDR3 sequence reads: CASSSGRGNYGYTF. The CDR3 DNA is TGCGCCAGCAGCTCCGGACGGGGGAACTATGGCTACACCTTC.

This chain links TRBV28 with TRBJ1-1, with a possible D match to TRBD1 (5 bases). With 6 bases removed from V and 0 bases from J, the gap between germline ends came to 14 bases. Germline V CDR1 and CDR2: MDHEN, SYDVKM. This CDR3 has 15 amino acids. The CDR3: CASSTLGEMNTEAFF. For the CDR3, the DNA is TGTGCCAGCAGCACATTAGGGGAGATGAACACTGAAGCTTTCTTT.